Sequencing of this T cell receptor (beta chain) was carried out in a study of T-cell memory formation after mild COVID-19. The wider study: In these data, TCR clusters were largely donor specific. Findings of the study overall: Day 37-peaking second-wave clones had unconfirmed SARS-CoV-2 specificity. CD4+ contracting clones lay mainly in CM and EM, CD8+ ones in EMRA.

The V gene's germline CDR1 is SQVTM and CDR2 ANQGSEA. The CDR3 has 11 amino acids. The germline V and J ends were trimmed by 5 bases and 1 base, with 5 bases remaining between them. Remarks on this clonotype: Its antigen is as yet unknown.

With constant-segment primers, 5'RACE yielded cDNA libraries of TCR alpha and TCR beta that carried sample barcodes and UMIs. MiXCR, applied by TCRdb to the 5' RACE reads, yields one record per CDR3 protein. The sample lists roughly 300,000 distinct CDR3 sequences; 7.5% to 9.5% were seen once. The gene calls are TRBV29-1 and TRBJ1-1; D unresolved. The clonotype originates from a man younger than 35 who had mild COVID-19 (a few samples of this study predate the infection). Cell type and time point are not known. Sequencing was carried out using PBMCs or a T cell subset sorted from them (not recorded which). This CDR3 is CSVIRNTEAFF. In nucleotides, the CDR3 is TGCAGCGTTATCAGGAACACTGAAGCTTTCTTT. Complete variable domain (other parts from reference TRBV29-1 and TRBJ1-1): SAVISQKPSRDICQRGTSLTIQCQVDSQVTMMFWYRQQPGQSLTLIATANQGSEATYESGFVIDKFPISRPNLTFSTLTVSNMSPEDSSIYLCSVIRNTEAFFGQGTRLTVV.